This T cell receptor beta chain originates from a study of T cell responses to AZD1222 COVID-19 vaccine. Profiling relied on immunoSEQ multiplex PCR, and the TCRdb table lists in-frame clones only, not all of them. Counted here are about 160,000 clones, roughly nine tenths occurring once; the ten biggest clones make up 1.5% to 2%. Worth noting for this clone: Antigen unknown.

Findings and caveats of the study: Spike-wide vaccine-associated CD4 TCRs dominated at 160-218 and 743-854. Repertoires were obtained only post-peak T cell response.

The V end lost 6 bases, the J end lost 5 bases, and 7 bases lay between the germline ends. The germline V gene encodes CDR1 WNHNN and CDR2 SYGVQD (reference sequence). The CDR3 extends over 12 amino acids. The source was peripheral blood, collected on day 0 of AZD1222 vaccination. The rearrangement links TRBV10-1 to TRBJ2-2; D is uncertain. The clonotype was recovered from an adult in good health. The CDR3 DNA is TGCGCCAGCAGCTCGGATACCGGGGAGCTGTTTTTT. Translating gives CASSSDTGELFF.